The rows below give T cell receptor beta chains drawn from one sample of a study of blood T cells in healthy people across ages. TCRdb used MiXCR to reprocess the 5' RACE reads, holding one entry per CDR3 protein. This sample has roughly 930,000 distinct CDR3 sequences, with around 46% found just once. The sequencing sample was made of blood. The receptors were sampled from a man aged 25 to 40 in good health. CDR3s include the opening cysteine and the closing phenylalanine or tryptophan. D genes are given only for firm matches. A row's size may be missing; if present it is once, few, many or a size class.

j_gene,v_gene,abundance,d_gene,CDR3aa,CDR3nt
TRBJ1-1,TRBV7-2,-,-,CASSVWEGGTEAFF,TGTGCCAGCAGCGTATGGGAGGGGGGCACTGAAGCTTTCTTT
TRBJ1-2,TRBV6-5,-,-,CASSYSTNRVESTYGYTF,TGTGCCAGCAGTTACTCTACAAACAGGGTGGAGAGTACCTATGGCTACACCTTC
TRBJ2-1,TRBV20-1,-,-,CSASRWGEQFF,TGCAGTGCTAGCCGCTGGGGCGAGCAGTTCTTC
TRBJ2-1,TRBV12-3/TRBV12-4,few,TRBD1,CASSLLTGQGVNEQFF,TGTGCCAGCAGTTTATTGACGGGACAGGGGGTCAATGAGCAGTTCTTC
TRBJ2-7,TRBV11-2,once,TRBD2,CASSSRQTRTSGDYEQYF,TGTGCCAGCAGCTCGCGGCAGACGCGGACTAGCGGGGACTACGAGCAGTACTTC
TRBJ2-3,TRBV20-1,few,TRBD2,CSARRAGGHTDTQYF,TGCAGTGCTAGAAGAGCGGGGGGACACACAGATACGCAGTATTTT
TRBJ2-3,TRBV24-1,once,TRBD1,CATSTGGFSTDTQYF,TGTGCCACCAGCACAGGGGGCTTTAGCACAGATACGCAGTATTTT
TRBJ2-7,TRBV7-9,-,-,CAGSPGLNSYEQYF,TGTGCCGGCAGCCCGGGCCTAAACTCCTACGAGCAGTACTTC
TRBJ2-3,TRBV5-1,-,-,CASSLERRGPQYF,TGCGCCAGCAGCTTGGAACGTAGGGGCCCGCAGTATTTT
TRBJ1-5,TRBV5-5,few,-,CASSLSYRVIQPQHF,TGTGCCAGCAGCTTGAGTTATAGGGTAATACAGCCCCAGCATTTT
TRBJ1-2,TRBV29-1,-,TRBD1,CSVYVRTGGLYGYTF,TGCAGCGTGTATGTGAGGACAGGGGGCCTCTATGGCTACACCTTC
TRBJ1-1,TRBV29-1,many,-,CSAPITGSPNTEAFF,TGCAGCGCCCCGATCACAGGGTCTCCGAACACTGAAGCTTTCTTT
TRBJ2-7,TRBV3-1,few,-,CASSLLLPRVGIWTRSYEQYF,TGTGCCAGCAGCCTCCTATTACCCAGGGTTGGAATCTGGACCCGCTCCTACGAGCAGTACTTC
TRBJ2-7,TRBV20-1,-,TRBD1,CSVYSGTGTYEQYF,TGCAGTGTTTATTCCGGGACAGGGACCTACGAGCAGTACTTC
TRBJ2-4,TRBV5-1,few,TRBD1,CASSSGQAANIQYF,TGCGCCAGCAGCTCTGGACAGGCGGCAAACATTCAGTACTTC